This T cell receptor (beta chain) was found in a study of cytomegalovirus exposure and HLA in healthy donors. General study points: Rarity characterized most TCR sequences, yet some public TCRs appeared in many donors.

As concerns this clone: No antigen is known for it.

The CDR3 is 14 amino acids. Germline V gives CDR1 MNHEY, CDR2 SVGAGI. J was trimmed by 4 bases and V by 0 bases; bases with no gene match: 2. The primer mix had 60 Vbeta and 13 Jbeta primers. Sequencing was performed with immunoSEQ multiplex PCR; in TCRdb, only in-frame clones are kept and a portion is missing. The sample records some 150,000 clones, 60% to 80% being singletons. The sequenced sample was PBMCs. The sequence derives from a male donor in good health and CMV-seronegative. The chain uses TRBV6-5 and TRBJ1-1; 7 bases agree with TRBD1. The CDR3 loop is CASSYSAGGTEAFF. The CDR3 region has the DNA TGTGCCAGCAGTTACTCGGCAGGGGGCACTGAAGCTTTCTTT.